Shown below are 23 T cell receptor beta chains from a single sample sequenced in a study of T-cell reconstitution after alpha-beta-depleted transplantation in children. During its preparation, the TCRbeta library received unique molecular identifiers. TCRdb re-derived calls from the PCR reads in MiXCR, one entry per CDR3 protein. The table records hundreds of thousands of distinct CDR3 sequences, approximately 8% of them present only once. The input for sequencing was PBMCs, mostly from graft donor cells, taken 180 days after TCRalphabeta/CD19-depleted stem cell transplant. These receptors all come from a male patient younger than 18 who had a stem cell transplant for acute lymphoblastic leukemia, so the T cells may come from the graft donor.

This clonotype has at least ten counts. This chain uses TRBV11-2 with TRBJ2-7; 8 nucleotides line up with TRBD2. The CDR3 extends over 14 amino acids. Losses at the gene ends were 5 bases for V and 6 bases for J; bases not matched to a gene: 9. Germline-derived CDR1 and CDR2 are SGHAT and FQNNGV. The CDR3 DNA reads as TGTGCCAGCAGCACCGGACTAGCACCCCGCGAGCAGTACTTC. Encoded protein: CASSTGLAPREQYF.

Ten or more counts support this clonotype. The rearrangement links TRBV12-3 or TRBV12-4 to TRBJ1-5, with TRBD1 matching over 7 bases. The CDR3 contains 15 residues. The junction had 7 bases not matched to a gene; V was cut back by 6 bases and J by 2 bases. Here the CDR3 reads CASSRQGRGNQPQHF. Here the CDR3 DNA reads TGTGCCAGCAGCCGACAGGGTCGGGGCAATCAGCCCCAGCATTTT.

This clonotype was recorded many times. This rearrangement joins TRBV29-1 to TRBJ2-1; 14 nucleotides match TRBD2. V lost 4 bases to trimming and J lost 2 bases; unmatched junction nucleotides: 4. This CDR3 has 16 residues. CDR1 is SQVTM and CDR2 is ANQGSEA in the germline V gene. DNA of the CDR3: TGCAGCGTTGTGGGACTAGCGGGAGCCCCCTACAATGAGCAGTTCTTC. This codes for CSVVGLAGAPYNEQFF.

In its sample, this clonotype was seen many times. The CDR3 DNA sequence: TGTGCCAGCTCACCATCCAAGTACGAGCAGTACTTC. This gives the protein CASSPSKYEQYF. The chain is built from TRBV18 and TRBJ2-7; no clear D. This CDR3 is built from 12 residues. Per germline, CDR1 KGHSH and CDR2 LQKENI. Deletions cut 2 bases from V and 4 bases from J, with 6 bases between.

In its sample, this clonotype was seen many times. This rearrangement joins TRBV7-9 to TRBJ2-1; TRBD2 aligns across 8 bases. CDR1 and CDR2 from the germline V gene are SEHNR and FQNEAQ (reference sequence). This CDR3 is built from 15 residues. Trimming at V came to 5 bases and at J to 7 bases, leaving 10 bases not matched to a gene. The CDR3 loop reads CASSAGGSLGNEQFF. The CDR3 nucleotides are TGTGCCAGCAGCGCGGGGGGTTCCCTAGGGAATGAGCAGTTCTTC.

This clonotype was observed many times. V is TRBV7-6 and J is TRBJ2-2; D could derive from TRBD1 or TRBD2 (5 bases each). The germline V gene encodes CDR1 SGHVS and CDR2 FNYEAQ. The ends were cut back, 5 bases at V and 6 bases at J, with 19 bases in the middle. The CDR3 loop spans 16 amino acids. The chain's CDR3 is CASSLKSRGDPGELFF. The CDR3 bases are TGTGCCAGCAGCCTTAAATCTCGAGGGGACCCCGGGGAGCTGTTTTTT.

This clonotype was seen many times. The V call is TRBV13, the J call TRBJ2-2; TRBD1 is a possible D gene (6 bases). V dropped 4 bases and J dropped 1 base, with 10 bases sitting between them. The CDR3 loop spans 15 amino acids. The germline V gene encodes CDR1 PRHDT and CDR2 FYEKMQ (reference sequence). The CDR3 is CASSSDSLNTGELFF. DNA of the CDR3: TGTGCCAGCAGCTCGGACAGCCTGAACACCGGGGAGCTGTTTTTT.

This clonotype was found many times. The chain uses TRBV28 and TRBJ1-6, with TRBD1 matching over 7 bases. This CDR3 is 18 amino acids long. V was pared by 6 bases and J by 10 bases, with 21 bases of the junction left unmatched. The germline V gene has CDR1 MDHEN and CDR2 SYDVKM. The CDR3 loop is CASRPPRQGLILLSPLHF. The CDR3 region has the DNA TGTGCCAGCAGGCCCCCGAGACAGGGCCTGATCCTTTTATCACCCCTCCACTTT.

This clonotype appeared many times. Here the CDR3 DNA reads TGTGCCAGCAGCCCCCCGGGAGCGGGAGTAGGCGAGCAGTACTTC. Translation gives CASSPPGAGVGEQYF. The J gene is TRBJ2-7, the V gene TRBV9; 8 nucleotides agree with TRBD2. Germline CDR1 and CDR2: SGDLS and YYNGEE. The length of the CDR3 is 15 residues. Trimming cost V 4 bases and J 6 bases; bases outside gene matches: 12.

Ten or more counts support this clonotype. V is TRBV4-3 and J is TRBJ2-3; 7 nucleotides align to TRBD2. V lost 3 bases to trimming and J lost 2 bases; unmatched junction nucleotides: 8. CDR3 length equals 16 residues. Germline CDR1 LGHNA, CDR2 YSLEER. CDR3 residues: CASSQQAGLHTDTQYF. CDR3 nucleotide sequence: TGCGCCAGCAGCCAGCAAGCGGGGCTACACACAGATACGCAGTATTTT.

This clonotype was seen ten or more times. This chain uses TRBV24-1 with TRBJ2-3; weak D call: TRBD1 (6 bases). The V end lost 10 bases, the J end lost 1 base, and 14 bases lay between the germline ends. Germline CDR1 reads KGHDR; CDR2 reads SFDVKD. The CDR3 length is 14 residues. The DNA of the CDR3 is TGTGCCACGAGAGGGGGTTCGGGCACAGATACGCAGTATTTT. This codes for CATRGGSGTDTQYF.

This clonotype was picked up a small number of times. The rearrangement joins TRBV29-1 to TRBJ2-3; TRBD2 aligns across 11 bases. Germline V gives CDR1 SQVTM, CDR2 ANQGSEA. CDR3 length equals 13 residues. The junction had 5 bases not matched to a gene; V was cut back by 8 bases and J by 4 bases. CDR3 sequence: CSFRGLAADTQYF. The CDR3 DNA follows: TGCAGCTTCCGGGGACTAGCGGCAGATACGCAGTATTTT.

At least ten counts were recorded for this clonotype. The V and J genes are TRBV7-8 and TRBJ2-1; possibly TRBD2 for D (6 bases). Germline V gene sequence: CDR1 SGHVS, CDR2 FQNEAQ. V was cut by 1 base and J by 8 bases, with 18 bases left in between. This CDR3 contains 16 residues. CDR3 bases: TGTGCCAGCAGCTTAGAAGGCGGGGACCCTTATGATGAGCAGTTCTTC. Translation gives CASSLEGGDPYDEQFF. The full variable domain, its missing parts supplied by reference TRBV7-8 and TRBJ2-1, is GAGVSQSPRYKVAKRGQDVALRCDPISGHVSLFWYQQALGQGPEFLTYFQNEAQLDKSGLPSDRFFAERPEGSVSTLKIQRTQQEDSAVYLCASSLEGGDPYDEQFFGPGTRLTVL.

The chain links TRBV5-4 to TRBJ2-3; the D gene is possibly TRBD2 (5 bases). The ends were cut back, 3 bases at V and 3 bases at J, with 14 bases in the middle. Per the germline V gene, CDR1 is SGHNT and CDR2 is YYREEE (reference sequence). This CDR3 comprises 15 residues. CDR3 in DNA: TGTGCCAGCAGCTATGTTACGGGGTTGACAGATACGCAGTATTTT. Amino acids: CASSYVTGLTDTQYF.

About this clonotype itself: A read error may be the cause here, since a much bigger clone is one base away. The chain couples TRBV13 to TRBJ2-7, with 10 bases aligning to TRBD1. With 5 bases clipped from V and 1 base from J, the junction kept 8 bases outside the gene matches. Germline values: CDR1 PRHDT, CDR2 FYEKMQ (reference sequence). The CDR3 is made up of 16 amino acids. The CDR3 spells CASSPHDRGPSYEQYF. The CDR3 region has the DNA TGTGCCAGCAGCCCCCACGACAGGGGGCCTTCCTACGAGCAGTACTTC.

Details on this clonotype: This could be a read error, since a much larger clone is one nucleotide away. The chain has TRBV6-1 and TRBJ2-2, with unresolved D. CDR1 is MNHNS, CDR2 SASEGT, per germline. V was clipped by 5 bases and J by 5 bases, with 15 bases between them. The CDR3 runs to 15 residues. The CDR3 sequence is CASSLRQDSTGELFF. CDR3 sequence (DNA): TGTGCCAGCAGTCTCCGCCAGGATTCGACCGGGGAGCTGTTTTTT.

On this clonotype itself: It may be a read error: a sequence one base away is much more abundant. The chain couples TRBV7-9 to TRBJ2-7, with TRBD1 matching 7 bases. Germline trimming cut 5 bases from V and 6 bases from J; bases unmatched to any gene: 10. This CDR3 spans 14 amino acids. Germline CDR1 SEHNR, CDR2 FQNEAQ (reference sequence). This CDR3 reads CASSECDRAREQYF. The CDR3 coding sequence is TGTGCCAGCAGCGAATGCGACAGGGCGCGCGAGCAGTACTTC. Filled out from reference TRBV7-9 and TRBJ2-7, the complete variable domain reads DTGVSQNPRHKITKRGQNVTFRCDPISEHNRLYWYRQTLGQGPEFLTYFQNEAQLEKSRLLSDRFSAERPKGSFSTLEIQRTEQGDSAMYLCASSECDRAREQYFGPGTRLTVT.

Ten or more counts support this clonotype. This rearrangement joins TRBV10-3 to TRBJ2-2; D possibly corresponds to TRBD1 (6 bases). Trimming pared 2 bases from V and 3 bases from J, leaving 13 bases between. Germline V gene lookup returns CDR1 ENHRY and CDR2 SYGVKD. The CDR3 covers 16 residues. This CDR3 reads CAISEGQYGYTGELFF. The CDR3 DNA reads TGTGCCATCAGTGAGGGACAGTACGGGTACACCGGGGAGCTGTTTTTT.

This clonotype was seen at least ten times. This chain connects TRBV5-1 to TRBJ1-2; D call uncertain. V was pared by 4 bases and J by 0 bases, with 13 bases between. The V gene's germline CDR1 is SGHRS and CDR2 YFSETQ. This CDR3 has 15 amino acids. CDR3 amino acids: CASSLAGMANYGYTF. The CDR3 DNA reads TGCGCCAGCAGCCTCGCGGGGATGGCTAACTATGGCTACACCTTC.

Many counts were recorded for this clonotype. The rearrangement links TRBV7-9 to TRBJ2-7; weak D call: TRBD1 (5 bases). The CDR3 extends over 13 amino acids. Trimming removed 10 bases at V and 0 bases at J, with 13 bases between. CDR1 SEHNR and CDR2 FQNEAQ come from the germline V gene (reference sequence). CDR3 nucleotide sequence: TGTGCCATGCAGGACACGAGCTCCTACGAGCAGTACTTC. Its protein is CAMQDTSSYEQYF.

V usage is TRBV19 and J usage is TRBJ2-7; 7 bases align to TRBD2. The V segment lost 6 bases and the J segment 0 bases; nucleotides outside the gene matches: 11. This CDR3 contains 16 residues. Germline CDR1 is LNHDA and CDR2 is SQIVND (reference sequence). Written as DNA, the CDR3 is TGTGCCAGTAGCGACGCAGGCGGCGGGAGCTCCTACGAGCAGTACTTC. Translation: CASSDAGGGSSYEQYF. Drawing the rest from reference TRBV19 and TRBJ2-7, the complete variable domain is DGGITQSPKYLFRKEGQNVTLSCEQNLNHDAMYWYRQDPGQGLRLIYYSQIVNDFQKGDIAEGYSVSREKKESFPLTVTSAQKNPTAFYLCASSDAGGGSSYEQYFGPGTRLTVT.

This clonotype was observed at least ten times. The chain uses TRBV5-1 and TRBJ2-3; 7 bases are shared with TRBD2. Per the germline V gene, CDR1 is SGHRS and CDR2 is YFSETQ. The CDR3 consists of 16 residues. The J segment lost 5 bases and the V segment lost 7 bases, leaving 16 bases of the junction unmatched. The CDR3 bases are TGCGCCAGCTTTCCGGGCGGGGGACGGCAGGTAGATACGCAGTATTTT. Translated, it gives CASFPGGGRQVDTQYF.

This clonotype was recorded many times. CDR3 residues: CSVEGPEAFF. The CDR3, as DNA: TGCAGCGTTGAGGGACCGGAAGCTTTCTTT. This chain links TRBV29-1 with TRBJ1-1, with D maybe TRBD1 (5 bases). V was pared by 3 bases and J by 8 bases, with 7 bases between. The CDR3 is 10 amino acids. In germline, CDR1 is SQVTM, CDR2 ANQGSEA.